This T cell receptor beta chain was recovered during a study of blood T cell repertoires in COVID-19. The data were produced by immunoSEQ multiplex PCR, yet TCRdb's version contains in-frame clones alone and is incomplete. In the table there are some 140,000 clones, 75% to 90% of which are singletons. Trimming left V 6 bases short and J 2 bases short, with 8 bases between. CDR1 is SGHTA and CDR2 is FQGNSA in the germline V gene. The CDR3 runs 14 residues. The rearrangement uses TRBV7-2 and TRBJ2-6; D is ambiguous. Specimen: peripheral blood. The TCR was taken from a human donor in a cohort sampled during active COVID-19. The CDR3 DNA reads as TGTGCCAGCAGAGAGATAACTGGGGCCAACGTCCTGACTTTC. It codes for CASREITGANVLTF.